The T cell receptor (beta chain) described here comes from a study of T cell repertoires in cytomegalovirus infection (dated by TCRdb to between 2018 and 2020). About the study as a whole: Because public TCR beta signatures pointed to carriage of CMV infection together with the matching HLA type, the HLA type of each donor mattered for the analysis.

Results and caveats for the whole study, not just this receptor: In both this cohort and an independent roughly 330-donor cohort, the cumulative frequency of public TCR beta family members distinguished carriers of CMV infection plus the relevant HLA type. In the ex vivo response, HLA-C-restricted CMV-specific TCR beta clonotypes were dominant, and in two of eight donors the single most frequent clonotype came from this HLA-C-restricted group.

The instrument was an Illumina HiSeq 1500. The public reads were run again by TCRdb, first through fastp at Q25 and then through MiXCR, and only productive beta chains were kept. Every CDR3 protein is listed once, alongside the most common genes and DNA of its rows. In all, the sample holds about 110,000 distinct CDR3 sequences, and about 9.4% of those were seen once. The ten largest clones add up to over 25% of the sample. This clonotype was counted at least ten times. The clone's antigen remains unknown. Within one base of it there is no much larger clone, and no base qualities were kept. The CDR3, from cysteine to phenylalanine, totals 14 residues. CDR3 DNA is the only sequence kept; it has 42 bases, read in frame from the first base. The junction shows trimming of 3 bases on V and 4 bases on J, plus 10 bases between the germline ends.

The rearranged segments are TRBV12-3 or TRBV12-4 and TRBJ2-1, with the D gene uncertain. The TCR sequence derives from a human donor in good health (CMV status not recorded). Some clones in this sample may be carry-over from other donors' samples. The sequenced sample was PBMCs, sequenced either directly or after in vitro stimulation (not recorded which). The DNA sequence follows: TGTGCCAGCAGTTTTAAACTCAAGTACAATGAGCAGTTCTTC. It translates to CASSFKLKYNEQFF.